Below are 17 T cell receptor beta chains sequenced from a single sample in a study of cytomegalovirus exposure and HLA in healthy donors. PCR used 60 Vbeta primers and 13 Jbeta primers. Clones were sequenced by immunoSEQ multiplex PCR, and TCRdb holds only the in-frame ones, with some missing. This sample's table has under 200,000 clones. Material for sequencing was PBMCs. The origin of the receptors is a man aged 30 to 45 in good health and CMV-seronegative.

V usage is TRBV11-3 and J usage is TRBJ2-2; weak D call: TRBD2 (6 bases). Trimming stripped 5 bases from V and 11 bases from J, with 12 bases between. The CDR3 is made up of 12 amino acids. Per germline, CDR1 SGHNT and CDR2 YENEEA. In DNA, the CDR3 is TGTGCCAGCAGCATAGCTAGCGCCGAGCTGTTTTTT. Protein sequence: CASSIASAELFF.

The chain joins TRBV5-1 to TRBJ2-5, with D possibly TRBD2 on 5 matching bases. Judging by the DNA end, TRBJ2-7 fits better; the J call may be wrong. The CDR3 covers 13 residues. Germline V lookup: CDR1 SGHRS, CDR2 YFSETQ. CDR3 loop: CASSLRAVGEQYF. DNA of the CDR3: TGCGCCAGCAGCTTGCGAGCGGTGGGCGAGCAGTACTTC.

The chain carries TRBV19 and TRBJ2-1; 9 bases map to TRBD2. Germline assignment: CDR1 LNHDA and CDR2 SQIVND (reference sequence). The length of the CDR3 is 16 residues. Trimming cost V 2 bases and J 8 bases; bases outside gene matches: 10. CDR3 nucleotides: TGTGCCAGTAGTATATCTACGGGGCTAGCGGGGCATGAGCAGTTCTTC. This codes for CASSISTGLAGHEQFF.

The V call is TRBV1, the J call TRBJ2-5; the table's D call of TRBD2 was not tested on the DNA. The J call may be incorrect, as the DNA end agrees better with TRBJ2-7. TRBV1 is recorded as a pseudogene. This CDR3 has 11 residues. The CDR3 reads CTSSRTYEQYF. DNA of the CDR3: TGCACCAGCAGCCGAACCTACGAGCAGTACTTC.

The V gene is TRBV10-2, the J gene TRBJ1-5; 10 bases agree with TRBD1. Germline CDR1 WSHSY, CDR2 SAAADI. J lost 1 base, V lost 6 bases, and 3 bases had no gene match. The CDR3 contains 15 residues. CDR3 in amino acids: CASRPTGGSNQPQHF. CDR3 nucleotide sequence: TGCGCCAGCAGGCCGACAGGGGGCAGCAATCAGCCCCAGCATTTT.

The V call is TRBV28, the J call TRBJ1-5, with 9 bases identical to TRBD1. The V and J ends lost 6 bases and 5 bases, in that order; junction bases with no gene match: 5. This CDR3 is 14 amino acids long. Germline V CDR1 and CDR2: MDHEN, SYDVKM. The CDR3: CASRPGQGYQPQHF. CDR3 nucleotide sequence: TGTGCCAGCAGACCGGGACAGGGTTATCAGCCCCAGCATTTT.

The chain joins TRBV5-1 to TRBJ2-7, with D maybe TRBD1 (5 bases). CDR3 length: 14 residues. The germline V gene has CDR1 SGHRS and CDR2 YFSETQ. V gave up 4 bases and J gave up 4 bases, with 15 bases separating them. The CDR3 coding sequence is TGCGCCAGCAGCGGGGTAGGGGTATATTACGAGCAGTACTTC. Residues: CASSGVGVYYEQYF.

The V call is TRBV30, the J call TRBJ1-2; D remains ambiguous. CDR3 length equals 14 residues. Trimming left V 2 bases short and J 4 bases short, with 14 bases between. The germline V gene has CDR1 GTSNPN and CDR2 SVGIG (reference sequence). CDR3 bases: TGTGCCTGGAGTCCCCCCCAGGCGGGCTATGGCTACACCTTC. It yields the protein CAWSPPQAGYGYTF.

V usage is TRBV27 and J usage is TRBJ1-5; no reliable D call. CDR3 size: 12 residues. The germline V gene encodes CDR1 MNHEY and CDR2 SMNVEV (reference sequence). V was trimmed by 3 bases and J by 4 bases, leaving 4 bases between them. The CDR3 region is CASSFTNQPQHF. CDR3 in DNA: TGTGCCAGCAGTTTCACTAATCAGCCCCAGCATTTT.

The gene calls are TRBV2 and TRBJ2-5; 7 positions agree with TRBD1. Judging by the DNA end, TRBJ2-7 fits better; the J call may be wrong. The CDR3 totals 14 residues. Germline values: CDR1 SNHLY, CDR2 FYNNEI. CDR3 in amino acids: CASGPLNRGYEQYF. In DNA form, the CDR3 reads TGTGCCAGCGGGCCTTTAAACAGGGGCTACGAGCAGTACTTC.

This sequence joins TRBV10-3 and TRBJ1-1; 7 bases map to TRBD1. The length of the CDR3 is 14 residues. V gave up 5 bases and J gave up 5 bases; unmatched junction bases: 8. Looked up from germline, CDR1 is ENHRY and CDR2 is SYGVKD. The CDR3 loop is CAISSRQGGTEAFF. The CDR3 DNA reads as TGTGCCATCAGTTCCCGACAGGGCGGTACTGAAGCTTTCTTT.

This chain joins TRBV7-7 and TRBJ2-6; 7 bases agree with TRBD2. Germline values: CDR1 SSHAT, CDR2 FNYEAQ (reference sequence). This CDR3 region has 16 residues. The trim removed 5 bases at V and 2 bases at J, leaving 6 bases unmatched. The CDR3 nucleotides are TGTGCCAGCAGCCCCCGCGGGGGACCTGGGGCCAACGTCCTGACTTTC. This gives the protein CASSPRGGPGANVLTF.

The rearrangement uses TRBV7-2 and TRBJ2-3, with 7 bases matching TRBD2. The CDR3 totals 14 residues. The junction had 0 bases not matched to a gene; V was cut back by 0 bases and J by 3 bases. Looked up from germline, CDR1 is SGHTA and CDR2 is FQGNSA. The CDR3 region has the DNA TGTGCCAGCAGCTTAGCGGGGGGGACAGATACGCAGTATTTT. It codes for CASSLAGGTDTQYF. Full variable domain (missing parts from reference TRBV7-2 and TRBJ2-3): GAGVSQSPSNKVTEKGKDVELRCDPISGHTALYWYRQSLGQGLEFLIYFQGNSAPDKSGLPSDRFSAERTGGSVSTLTIQRTQQEDSAVYLCASSLAGGTDTQYFGPGTRLTVL.

CDR3 nucleotides: TGTGCCAGCAGTCCTCCGTGGACGAGGGGGAACGGCTACACCTTC. Translation: CASSPPWTRGNGYTF. This sequence joins TRBV25-1 and TRBJ1-2; D is perhaps TRBD1 (6 bases). CDR3 size: 15 residues. V was trimmed by 5 bases and J by 8 bases, leaving 21 bases between them. In germline, CDR1 is MGHDK, CDR2 SYGVNS.

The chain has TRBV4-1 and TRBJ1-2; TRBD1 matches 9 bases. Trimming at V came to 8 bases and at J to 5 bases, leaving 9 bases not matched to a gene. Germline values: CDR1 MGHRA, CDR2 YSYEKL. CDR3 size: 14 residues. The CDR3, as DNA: TGCGCCAGCGGCGAACCGGGACAGGGTTATGGCTACACCTTC. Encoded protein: CASGEPGQGYGYTF.

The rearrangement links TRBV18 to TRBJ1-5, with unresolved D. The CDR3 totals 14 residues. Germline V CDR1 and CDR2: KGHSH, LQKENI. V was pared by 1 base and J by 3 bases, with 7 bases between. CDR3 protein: CASSPQSNNQPQHF. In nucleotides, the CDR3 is TGTGCCAGCTCACCACAGAGTAACAATCAGCCCCAGCATTTT.

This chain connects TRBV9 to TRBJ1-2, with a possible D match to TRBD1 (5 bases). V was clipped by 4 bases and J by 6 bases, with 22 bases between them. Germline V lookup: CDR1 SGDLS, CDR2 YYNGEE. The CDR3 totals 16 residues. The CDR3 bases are TGTGCCAGCAGCCTAACCTTCCTGGGGACTTCGAATGGCTACACCTTC. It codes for CASSLTFLGTSNGYTF.